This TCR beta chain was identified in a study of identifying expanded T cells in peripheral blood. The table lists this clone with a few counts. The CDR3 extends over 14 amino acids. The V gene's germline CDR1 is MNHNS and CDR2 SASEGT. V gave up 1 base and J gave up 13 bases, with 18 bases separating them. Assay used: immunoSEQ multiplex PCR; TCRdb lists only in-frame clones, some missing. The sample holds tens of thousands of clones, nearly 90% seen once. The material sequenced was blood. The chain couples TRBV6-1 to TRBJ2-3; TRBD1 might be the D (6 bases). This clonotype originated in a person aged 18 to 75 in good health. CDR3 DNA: TGTGCCAGCAGTGAAGGCTACAGGGCCTCTTTCAAGTATTTT. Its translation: CASSEGYRASFKYF.